The entry below gives a single T cell receptor beta chain sequence along with its context. The data originate from a study of identical twins. This CDR3 has 14 amino acids. Germline assignment: CDR1 SGHAT and CDR2 FQNNGV. V shed 6 bases and J 3 bases; nucleotides not matched to a gene: 4. TCRdb re-analysed the 5' RACE reads in MiXCR, keeping a single row per CDR3 protein. The sample yields around 550,000 distinct CDR3 sequences, roughly 15% seen once. These same data were also listed under a study on yellow fever vaccine responses in identical twins.

This clonotype was sampled from a woman between 18 and 30 years old in good health. The chain uses TRBV11-2 and TRBJ1-3; 8 positions agree with TRBD1. Sequencing was carried out using CD4+ T cells sorted from blood. CDR3 sequence reads: CASRAQGVGNTIYF. The CDR3 nucleotides are TGTGCCAGCAGGGCACAGGGGGTTGGAAACACCATATATTTT.